One sample yielded the 25 T cell receptor beta chains listed below, sequenced in a study of blood T cell repertoires in COVID-19. The method was immunoSEQ multiplex PCR; TCRdb's version includes in-frame clones alone and lacks a portion of them. The sample has hundreds of thousands of clones; more than 85% are singletons. The sample was peripheral blood. The receptors shown here come from a man between 65 and 79 years old with acute or convalescent COVID-19.

The gene calls are TRBV19 and TRBJ2-1; maybe TRBD1 (6 bases). CDR3 length: 17 amino acids. V was pared by 3 bases and J by 0 bases, with 15 bases between. CDR1 and CDR2 from the germline V gene are LNHDA and SQIVND (reference sequence). The CDR3 loop reads CASSMLVGAFSYNEQFF. The CDR3 region has the DNA TGTGCCAGTAGTATGTTGGTGGGGGCCTTCTCCTACAATGAGCAGTTCTTC. Supplemented by reference TRBV19 and TRBJ2-1, the full variable domain reads DGGITQSPKYLFRKEGQNVTLSCEQNLNHDAMYWYRQDPGQGLRLIYYSQIVNDFQKGDIAEGYSVSREKKESFPLTVTSAQKNPTAFYLCASSMLVGAFSYNEQFFGPGTRLTVL.

This chain joins TRBV9 and TRBJ2-3, with TRBD1 matching 7 bases. Trimming removed 3 bases from V and 6 bases from J; junction bases left unmatched: 10. There are 15 residues in the CDR3. Germline V CDR1 and CDR2: SGDLS, YYNGEE. The CDR3 coding sequence is TGTGCCAGCAGCGCTACAGGGGCGGAGAGCGATACGCAGTATTTT. Protein: CASSATGAESDTQYF.

V gene TRBV9 combines with J gene TRBJ2-7, with 8 positions matching TRBD1. The J segment lost 6 bases and the V segment lost 0 bases, leaving 5 bases of the junction unmatched. CDR1 and CDR2 from the germline V gene are SGDLS and YYNGEE. CDR3 length equals 14 residues. In nucleotides, the CDR3 is TGTGCCAGCAGCGTAGGTCCAGGGGGCGCCGAGCAGTACTTC. Translating gives CASSVGPGGAEQYF.

The J gene is TRBJ2-7, the V gene TRBV7-9, with no clear D. From germline, CDR1 is SEHNR and CDR2 FQNEAQ (reference sequence). The CDR3 length is 14 residues. Trimming shortened V by 5 bases and J by 2 bases, and 13 bases separated the two germline ends. CDR3 region: CASSIRYGAYEQYF. The DNA of the CDR3 is TGTGCCAGCAGCATCCGGTACGGAGCCTACGAGCAGTACTTC.

V and J are TRBV6-5 and TRBJ1-2; D is possibly TRBD1 (6 bases). V gave up 5 bases and J gave up 1 base, with 11 bases separating them. Germline loops: CDR1 MNHEY, CDR2 SVGAGI. This CDR3 comprises 14 residues. Here the CDR3 DNA reads TGTGCCAGCAGTCCCAGGGGAATTAACTATGGCTACACCTTC. Residues: CASSPRGINYGYTF.

Details on this clone: Other DNA sequences in the sample encode the same CDR3. V and J are TRBV5-1 and TRBJ2-3; 10 bases map to TRBD1. The germline V gene encodes CDR1 SGHRS and CDR2 YFSETQ. The CDR3 covers 14 residues. V lost 3 bases to trimming and J lost 3 bases; unmatched junction nucleotides: 1. In DNA, the CDR3 is TGCGCCAGCAGCTGGACAGGGGGGACAGATACGCAGTATTTT. It encodes CASSWTGGTDTQYF.

The rearrangement uses TRBV7-8 and TRBJ1-2; TRBD1 matches 7 bases. With 5 bases clipped from V and 3 bases from J, the junction kept 3 bases outside the gene matches. CDR3 length: 13 amino acids. Germline CDR1 is SGHVS and CDR2 is FQNEAQ. CDR3 region: CASSTGTDYGYTF. The CDR3, as DNA: TGTGCCAGCAGCACCGGGACAGACTATGGCTACACCTTC.

This clone appeared a few times. This chain links TRBV5-1 with TRBJ1-5; 8 nucleotides match TRBD1. CDR3 length: 14 amino acids. J gave up 5 bases and V 1 base, and 2 bases lay outside the gene matches. Germline assignment: CDR1 SGHRS and CDR2 YFSETQ. This CDR3 reads CASSLSGGYQPQHF. Here the CDR3 DNA reads TGCGCCAGCAGCTTGTCAGGGGGCTATCAGCCCCAGCATTTT.

V and J are TRBV28 and TRBJ1-4; the match to TRBD1 covers 7 bases. V shed 1 base and J 0 bases; nucleotides not matched to a gene: 2. CDR3 length: 16 amino acids. Germline V gene data show CDR1 as MDHEN and CDR2 as SYDVKM. This chain's CDR3 is CASSLSTGATNEKLFF. The CDR3 DNA sequence: TGTGCCAGCAGTTTATCTACAGGGGCAACTAATGAAAAACTGTTTTTT.

The chain employs TRBV28 and TRBJ2-7, with 13 nucleotides matching TRBD2. The V gene's germline CDR1 is MDHEN and CDR2 SYDVKM. The CDR3 totals 16 residues. The trim removed 6 bases at V and 2 bases at J, leaving 7 bases unmatched. The CDR3: CASRRGTSGDTYEQYF. The CDR3, as DNA: TGTGCCAGCAGGAGGGGGACTAGCGGGGATACCTACGAGCAGTACTTC. Combining the CDR3 with reference TRBV28 and TRBJ2-7 gives the whole variable domain DVKVTQSSRYLVKRTGEKVFLECVQDMDHENMFWYRQDPGLGLRLIYFSYDVKMKEKGDIPEGYSVSREKKERFSLILESASTNQTSMYLCASRRGTSGDTYEQYFGPGTRLTVT.

The CDR3 reads CASSQYRDRGEDGYTF. The CDR3 region has the DNA TGTGCCAGCAGTCAATACCGGGACAGGGGTGAGGATGGCTACACCTTC. V gene TRBV6-2 or TRBV6-3 combines with J gene TRBJ1-2; 10 positions agree with TRBD1. Germline CDR1 reads MNHEY; CDR2 reads SVGEGT. This CDR3 is built from 16 residues. The trim removed 5 bases at V and 6 bases at J, leaving 12 bases unmatched.

This clone was observed a handful of times. The rearrangement uses TRBV5-1 and TRBJ2-1; 9 nucleotides match TRBD1. The V gene end was trimmed by 3 bases and the J gene end by 8 bases; junction bases not matched to a gene: 3. This CDR3 has 13 amino acids. Germline lookup yields CDR1 SGHRS and CDR2 YFSETQ. The CDR3 sequence is CASSWGTGYEQFF. Here the CDR3 DNA reads TGCGCCAGCAGCTGGGGGACAGGGTATGAGCAGTTCTTC.

This chain uses TRBV28 with TRBJ1-2; 9 bases align to TRBD1. Per germline, CDR1 MDHEN and CDR2 SYDVKM. The CDR3 loop spans 16 amino acids. J was trimmed by 8 bases and V by 4 bases; bases with no gene match: 14. This chain's CDR3 is CASSSSSGQGRRGYTF. The CDR3, as DNA: TGTGCCAGCAGTTCTTCCTCGGGACAGGGCCGTAGGGGCTACACCTTC.

The chain employs TRBV4-2 and TRBJ2-3, with D possibly TRBD2 on 6 matching bases. Germline CDR1 reads LGHNA; CDR2 reads YNFKEQ. The CDR3 consists of 13 residues. V was cut by 6 bases and J by 4 bases, with 11 bases left in between. In nucleotides, the CDR3 is TGTGCCAGCAGGGAGGGCGGCGCAGATACGCAGTATTTT. It is translated as CASREGGADTQYF.

The gene calls are TRBV6-6 and TRBJ2-5; TRBD1 might be the D (5 bases). Germline CDR1 MNHNY, CDR2 SVGAGI (reference sequence). The CDR3 covers 14 residues. Trimming removed 5 bases from V and 1 base from J, with 11 bases in between. CDR3 protein: CASSHQGSQETQYF. The CDR3 bases are TGTGCCAGCAGTCACCAGGGTTCCCAAGAGACCCAGTACTTC.

The V gene is TRBV6-2 or TRBV6-3, the J gene TRBJ2-3; a weak D match, TRBD2 (6 bases). This CDR3 is built from 17 residues. With 4 bases removed from V and 1 base from J, the gap between germline ends came to 18 bases. The germline V gene encodes CDR1 MNHEY and CDR2 SVGEGT. CDR3 loop: CASSSPPTQRGTDTQYF. CDR3 DNA sequence: TGTGCCAGCAGTTCACCACCCACCCAGCGGGGCACAGATACGCAGTATTTT.

This clone has just one count. The chain uses TRBV6-5 and TRBJ2-7, with a weak D call TRBD2 (6 bases). The CDR3 length is 14 residues. Germline V CDR1 and CDR2: MNHEY, SVGAGI. V lost 6 bases to trimming and J lost 3 bases, with 15 bases between them. CDR3 sequence (DNA): TGTGCCAGCAGCCGGCAGCGGGTATTCTACGAGCAGTACTTC. Its protein product is CASSRQRVFYEQYF.

The rearrangement links TRBV19 to TRBJ1-2; the match to TRBD1 covers 9 bases. The CDR3 length is 12 residues. After removal of 5 bases from V and 14 bases from J, the junction contained 9 bases not matched to a gene. Germline CDR1 and CDR2: LNHDA and SQIVND (reference sequence). CDR3 sequence reads: CASSPPDRGLTF. CDR3 sequence (DNA): TGTGCCAGTAGTCCGCCGGACAGGGGATTAACCTTC.

The rearrangement uses TRBV5-1 and TRBJ1-5; D is uncertain. CDR3 length equals 14 residues. V was cut by 0 bases and J by 3 bases, with 7 bases left in between. Germline V gene sequence: CDR1 SGHRS, CDR2 YFSETQ. The CDR3 DNA reads TGCGCCAGCAGCTTGGACAGCCCCAATCAGCCCCAGCATTTT. It yields the protein CASSLDSPNQPQHF.

The chain is built from TRBV9 and TRBJ2-5; 8 bases are a match to TRBD1. V gave up 3 bases and J gave up 5 bases; unmatched junction bases: 6. CDR1 and CDR2 (germline): SGDLS, YYNGEE. CDR3 length: 14 residues. CDR3 loop: CASSARTGSETQYF. Here the CDR3 DNA reads TGTGCCAGCAGCGCCCGGACAGGGTCGGAGACCCAGTACTTC.

The CDR3 nucleotides read TGTGCCAGCAGCTCCGGGACAGGGAAGGCTTACGTAGTCGAGCAGTACTTC. Translating gives CASSSGTGKAYVVEQYF. The chain couples TRBV7-9 to TRBJ2-7, with 9 bases identical to TRBD1. This CDR3 is 17 amino acids long. With 4 bases clipped from V and 6 bases from J, the junction kept 16 bases outside the gene matches. Looked up from germline, CDR1 is SEHNR and CDR2 is FQNEAQ (reference sequence).

This sequence joins TRBV6-2 or TRBV6-3 and TRBJ1-5, with TRBD1 identical over 10 bases. CDR3 size: 16 residues. Germline lookup yields CDR1 MNHEY and CDR2 SVGEGT. Unmatched junction bases numbered 4, after V lost 2 bases and J lost 3 bases. The CDR3 loop is CASSYGTGAYNQPQHF. The CDR3 coding sequence is TGTGCCAGCAGTTACGGGACAGGGGCCTACAATCAGCCCCAGCATTTT.

The chain couples TRBV5-4 to TRBJ2-1, with TRBD2 matching 9 bases. The V and J ends lost 3 bases and 2 bases, in that order; junction bases with no gene match: 6. The CDR3 totals 16 residues. Germline lookup yields CDR1 SGHNT and CDR2 YYREEE (reference sequence). CDR3 protein: CASSSFGGGAYNEQFF. CDR3 coding DNA: TGTGCCAGCAGCTCGTTCGGCGGGGGGGCCTACAATGAGCAGTTCTTC. Supplemented by reference TRBV5-4 and TRBJ2-1, the full variable domain reads ETGVTQSPTHLIKTRGQQVTLRCSSQSGHNTVSWYQQALGQGPQFIFQYYREEENGRGNFPPRFSGLQFPNYSSELNVNALELDDSALYLCASSSFGGGAYNEQFFGPGTRLTVL.

This clone is a singleton in its sample. The chain uses TRBV15 and TRBJ1-2; D perhaps matches TRBD1 (5 bases). The CDR3 extends over 16 amino acids. CDR1 and CDR2 from the germline V gene are LNHNV and YYDKDF (reference sequence). The V gene lost 0 bases and the J gene lost 7 bases, with 18 bases spanning the gap. The DNA of the CDR3 is TGTGCCACCAGCAGAGACTTACACGGTACCGGGGGTGGCTACACCTTC. As protein: CATSRDLHGTGGGYTF.

This clone showed up just once. This sequence joins TRBV13 and TRBJ2-1, with 10 bases that match TRBD1. The CDR3 is 16 residues long. Germline-derived CDR1 and CDR2 are PRHDT and FYEKMQ (reference sequence). The J segment lost 6 bases and the V segment lost 4 bases, leaving 9 bases of the junction unmatched. This CDR3 is CASSYAGTGVGNEQFF. The CDR3 region has the DNA TGTGCCAGCAGCTACGCCGGGACAGGGGTTGGCAATGAGCAGTTCTTC.